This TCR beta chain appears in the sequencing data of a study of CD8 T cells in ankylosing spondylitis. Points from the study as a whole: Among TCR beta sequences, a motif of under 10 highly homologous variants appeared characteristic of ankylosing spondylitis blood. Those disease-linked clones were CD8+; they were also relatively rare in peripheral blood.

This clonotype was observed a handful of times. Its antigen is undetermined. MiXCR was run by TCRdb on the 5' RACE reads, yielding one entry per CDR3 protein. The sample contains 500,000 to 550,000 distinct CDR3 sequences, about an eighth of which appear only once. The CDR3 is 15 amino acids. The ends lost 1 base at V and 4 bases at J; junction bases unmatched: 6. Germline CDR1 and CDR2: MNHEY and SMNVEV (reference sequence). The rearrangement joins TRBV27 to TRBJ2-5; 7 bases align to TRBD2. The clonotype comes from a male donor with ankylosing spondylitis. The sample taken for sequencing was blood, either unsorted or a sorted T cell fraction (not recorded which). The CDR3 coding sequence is TGTGCCAGCAGTTTATGGCGGGAGCCCCCAGAGACCCAGTACTTC. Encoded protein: CASSLWREPPETQYF.